The present T cell receptor (beta chain) was sequenced within a study of response to subunit inactivated influenza vaccine. Study conclusions and caveats: New T cells are recruited in small numbers by each seasonal influenza vaccination, according to the authors' suggestion.

A single record per CDR3 protein comes from TCRdb applying MiXCR to the RT-PCR reads. The sample holds some 640,000 distinct CDR3 sequences, more than 11% seen once. The germline CDR1 and CDR2 sequences are DFQATT and SNEGSKA (reference sequence). The V segment lost 7 bases and the J segment 1 base; nucleotides outside the gene matches: 13. This CDR3 has 15 residues. The sample holds a few counts of this clonotype. Antigen unknown. The chain combines TRBV20-1 with TRBJ2-7; 7 bases line up with TRBD1. Sequencing used PBMCs from blood, obtained approximately 15 days before vaccination. The clonotype was recovered from a man aged 50-60 years who received an inactivated influenza vaccine. The CDR3 region is CSVTRTGGHSYEQYF. Here the CDR3 DNA reads TGCAGTGTCACAAGGACAGGTGGTCATTCCTACGAGCAGTACTTC.